Shown below are 10 T cell receptor beta chains from a single sample sequenced in a study of blood T cells in healthy people across ages. Then a second PCR, running about 6 to 11 cycles, was carried out with a sample-barcoded 5' primer and a J-beta primer mix. TCRdb reprocessed the 5' RACE reads via MiXCR and lists one record per CDR3 protein. The data hold 630,000 or so distinct CDR3 sequences, with approximately 30% observed a single time. Material: blood. These receptor sequences come from a woman older than 75 in good health.

Written as DNA, the CDR3 is TGCAGTGCTAGGGGGGGGGTAGCCATCCTAAATCAGCCCCAGCATTTT. It is translated as CSARGGVAILNQPQHF. The V and J genes are TRBV20-1 and TRBJ1-5; tentatively, D is TRBD1 (5 bases). Germline assignment: CDR1 DFQATT and CDR2 SNEGSKA (reference sequence). The CDR3 contains 16 residues. Trimming pared 3 bases from V and 4 bases from J, leaving 19 bases between.

Many counts were recorded for this clonotype. The chain links TRBV28 to TRBJ1-4; maybe TRBD1 (6 bases). Trimming cost V 6 bases and J 8 bases, with 16 bases left between them. The CDR3 spans 14 residues. Germline loops: CDR1 MDHEN, CDR2 SYDVKM. CDR3 protein: CASSPTGQKEKLFF. CDR3 coding DNA: TGTGCCAGCAGCCCTACTGGACAGAAGGAAAAACTGTTTTTT.

In its sample, this clonotype was seen once. A much bigger clone sits one base away, suggesting this may be a read error. CDR3 nucleotide sequence: TGTGCCAGCAGTTACTCGAAGAGGGGAGCTTTCTTT. Residues: CASSYSKRGAFF. The genes are TRBV6-2 or TRBV6-3 and TRBJ1-1; D may be TRBD1 (5 bases). V lost 0 bases to trimming and J lost 10 bases, with 9 bases between them. CDR3 length: 12 amino acids. The germline gives CDR1 MNHEY, CDR2 SVGEGT.

The rearrangement joins TRBV5-1 to TRBJ2-5; maybe TRBD2 (6 bases). CDR1 and CDR2 from the germline V gene are SGHRS and YFSETQ. This CDR3 contains 16 residues. Trimming took 4 bases from V and 3 from J, leaving 19 bases between them. The CDR3 protein is CASSAGTRAEKETQYF. CDR3 nucleotide sequence: TGCGCCAGCAGCGCGGGAACCCGGGCCGAAAAAGAGACCCAGTACTTC.

The V call is TRBV6-1, the J call TRBJ2-4; D not resolved. Trimming removed 9 bases from V and 2 bases from J, with 17 bases in between. There are 15 residues in the CDR3. Germline-derived CDR1 and CDR2 are MNHNS and SASEGT. The CDR3 region is CASSYWDGTKNIQYF. As DNA, the CDR3 is TGTGCCAGTAGTTATTGGGATGGGACCAAAAACATTCAGTACTTC.

As regards this clonotype: A much bigger clone sits one base away, suggesting this may be a read error. The gene calls are TRBV21-1 and TRBJ2-3. TRBV21-1 is designated a pseudogene. The CDR3 is 10 residues long. CDR3 nucleotides: TGTGTCAGCAGCAAAGATACGCAGTATTTT. It specifies CVSSKDTQYF.

This clonotype has at least ten counts. V and J are TRBV6-5 and TRBJ2-3; D not resolved. V lost 6 bases, J lost 2 bases, and 21 bases lay in between. This CDR3 is 17 amino acids long. Germline CDR1 is MNHEY and CDR2 is SVGAGI. CDR3 loop: CASRPRTASTFTDTQYF. The CDR3, as DNA: TGTGCCAGCAGGCCCCGGACGGCCTCGACTTTCACAGATACGCAGTATTTT.

This clonotype was counted a few times. The chain employs TRBV3-1 and TRBJ2-7; D might be TRBD1 (5 bases). The CDR3 consists of 15 residues. From germline, CDR1 is LGHDT and CDR2 YNNKEL (reference sequence). Trimming pared 0 bases from V and 8 bases from J, leaving 17 bases between. This CDR3 reads CASSQDRVGSAQQYF. The CDR3, as DNA: TGTGCCAGCAGCCAAGACAGGGTAGGGTCAGCTCAGCAGTACTTC.

The chain employs TRBV3-1 and TRBJ2-1; 10 bases map to TRBD2. V shed 4 bases, J shed 3 bases, and the junction held 6 bases outside the gene matches. Germline-derived CDR1 and CDR2 are LGHDT and YNNKEL (reference sequence). The length of the CDR3 is 16 residues. CDR3 region: CASSPRASGSYNEQFF. The CDR3 DNA follows: TGTGCCAGCAGCCCCCGGGCTAGCGGGAGCTACAATGAGCAGTTCTTC.

In this sample, this clonotype turned up many times. This chain joins TRBV5-1 and TRBJ1-2; D perhaps matches TRBD1 (6 bases). The CDR3 contains 15 residues. Germline V gives CDR1 SGHRS, CDR2 YFSETQ. V lost 0 bases and J 2 bases, leaving 11 bases between the germline ends. The CDR3 spells CASSLGQGLNYGYTF. CDR3 nucleotides: TGCGCCAGCAGCTTGGGGCAGGGGCTGAACTATGGCTACACCTTC.